The 30 T cell receptor beta chains below all came from one sample that was sequenced in a study of OX40 agonist ivuxolimab in advanced cancers. TCRdb's table, derived via immunoSEQ multiplex PCR, lists solely in-frame clones and lacks some. The repertoire includes roughly 17,000 clones, more than 75% of them detected once, and roughly half sits in the top ten. Sample: CD4+ or CD8+ T cells sorted from blood, taken in a trial of the OX40 agonist ivuxolimab. These receptors were collected from an adult with an advanced solid tumor such as melanoma, head and neck, liver or kidney cancer.

The genes are TRBV7-2 and TRBJ2-7, with D perhaps TRBD1 (6 bases). Looked up from germline, CDR1 is SGHTA and CDR2 is FQGNSA. Trimming took 9 bases from V and 5 from J, leaving 23 bases between them. The CDR3 has 15 amino acids. The CDR3 nucleotides are TGTGCCAGTTCCCCCGTGGTGGGGGCAGGGGACGAGCAGTACTTC. Protein product: CASSPVVGAGDEQYF. Using reference TRBV7-2 and TRBJ2-7 for the parts outside the CDR3, the full variable domain is GAGVSQSPSNKVTEKGKDVELRCDPISGHTALYWYRQSLGQGLEFLIYFQGNSAPDKSGLPSDRFSAERTGGSVSTLTIQRTQQEDSAVYLCASSPVVGAGDEQYFGPGTRLTVT.

This clone was recorded a few times. This chain uses TRBV10-3 with TRBJ1-4; 8 bases agree with TRBD1. CDR1 is ENHRY, CDR2 SYGVKD, per germline. The CDR3 has 16 residues. Unmatched junction bases numbered 4, after V lost 1 base and J lost 3 bases. The CDR3 is CAISEFPGQANEKLFF. The CDR3 DNA reads TGTGCCATCAGTGAGTTTCCGGGACAGGCTAATGAAAAACTGTTTTTT.

By sample share, this clone is medium-sized. V and J are TRBV4-1 and TRBJ2-7; D is perhaps TRBD1 (8 bases). Trimming took off 3 bases at V and 2 bases at J, with 14 bases between the two ends. From germline, CDR1 is MGHRA and CDR2 YSYEKL. The CDR3 loop spans 15 amino acids. CDR3 loop: CASSQNTGGAYEQYF. The CDR3, as DNA: TGCGCCAGCAGCCAGAACACAGGGGGGGCCTACGAGCAGTACTTC.

The CDR3 spells CASSPFDGFNQPQHF. CDR3 coding DNA: TGTGCCAGCTCACCATTCGACGGGTTCAATCAGCCCCAGCATTTT. This chain connects TRBV18 to TRBJ1-5; D is undetermined. Trimming cost V 2 bases and J 3 bases, with 11 bases left between them. Germline V gene data show CDR1 as KGHSH and CDR2 as LQKENI. CDR3 length: 15 residues.

The V gene is TRBV11-2, the J gene TRBJ2-7; D unresolved. The V end was cut by 1 base, the J end by 3 bases, with 7 bases between. This CDR3 region has 13 residues. The germline gives CDR1 SGHAT, CDR2 FQNNGV. In DNA, the CDR3 is TGTGCCAGCAGCTTAGGACGGTTCTACGAGCAGTACTTC. Protein sequence: CASSLGRFYEQYF.

The rearrangement joins TRBV6-5 to TRBJ2-7; 9 bases map to TRBD1. V lost 6 bases to trimming and J lost 3 bases; unmatched junction nucleotides: 6. Per the germline V gene, CDR1 is MNHEY and CDR2 is SVGAGI. This CDR3 contains 14 residues. CDR3 region: CASSFGTGLYEQYF. In DNA, the CDR3 is TGTGCCAGCAGCTTTGGGACAGGGCTCTACGAGCAGTACTTC.

The V gene is TRBV6-4, the J gene TRBJ2-3; no clear D gene. There are 14 residues in the CDR3. V lost 0 bases, J lost 7 bases, and 11 bases lay in between. Germline-derived CDR1 and CDR2 are MRHNA and SNTAGT. The CDR3 region is CASSDSVDGHTQYF. The CDR3 DNA is TGTGCCAGCAGTGACTCGGTTGACGGGCATACGCAGTATTTT.

This clone is medium-sized (0.01 to 0.1%) in the sample. The V and J genes are TRBV10-3 and TRBJ2-5; either TRBD1 or TRBD2 may supply D (5 bases each). The CDR3 length is 15 residues. Germline V gene data show CDR1 as ENHRY and CDR2 as SYGVKD. V lost 3 bases, J lost 5 bases, and 16 bases lay in between. The CDR3 is CAISDEGRVLETQYF. CDR3 DNA: TGTGCCATCAGTGACGAGGGACGGGTGTTGGAGACCCAGTACTTC.

The rearrangement joins TRBV7-9 to TRBJ1-5; 9 nucleotides align to TRBD1. Trimming at V came to 4 bases and at J to 7 bases, leaving 5 bases not matched to a gene. The CDR3 extends over 14 amino acids. Germline-derived CDR1 and CDR2 are SEHNR and FQNEAQ (reference sequence). CDR3 in DNA: TGTGCCAGCAGCTCGGGACAGGGAACCCAGCCCCAGCATTTT. It is translated as CASSSGQGTQPQHF. The complete variable domain, with remaining parts taken from reference TRBV7-9 and TRBJ1-5, reads DTGVSQNPRHKITKRGQNVTFRCDPISEHNRLYWYRQTLGQGPEFLTYFQNEAQLEKSRLLSDRFSAERPKGSFSTLEIQRTEQGDSAMYLCASSSGQGTQPQHFGDGTRLSIL.

This clone was picked up a small number of times. This sequence joins TRBV7-9 and TRBJ1-2; the D gene is possibly TRBD1 (5 bases). CDR1 is SEHNR and CDR2 is FQNEAQ in the germline V gene (reference sequence). The CDR3 contains 16 residues. V was shortened by 4 bases and J by 4 bases, with 19 bases between the two germline ends. The CDR3 is CASSSAGGSTFYGYTF. CDR3 nucleotide sequence: TGTGCCAGCAGCTCCGCCGGGGGGTCCACCTTCTATGGCTACACCTTC. The full variable domain, its missing parts supplied by reference TRBV7-9 and TRBJ1-2, is DTGVSQNPRHKITKRGQNVTFRCDPISEHNRLYWYRQTLGQGPEFLTYFQNEAQLEKSRLLSDRFSAERPKGSFSTLEIQRTEQGDSAMYLCASSSAGGSTFYGYTFGSGTRLTVV.

In this sample, this clone turned up once. The genes are TRBV4-2 and TRBJ2-5, with unresolved D. The CDR3 extends over 15 amino acids. V was trimmed by 6 bases and J by 3 bases, leaving 17 bases between them. CDR1 LGHNA and CDR2 YNFKEQ come from the germline V gene. Written as DNA, the CDR3 is TGTGCCAGCAGACCTTCTGGGCTTGACGAAGAGACCCAGTACTTC. It encodes CASRPSGLDEETQYF.

This clone has just a few counts. The rearrangement joins TRBV4-2 to TRBJ2-7; 8 bases line up with TRBD1. V shed 3 bases and J 2 bases; nucleotides not matched to a gene: 6. The germline V gene has CDR1 LGHNA and CDR2 YNFKEQ. The CDR3 has 15 amino acids. CDR3: CASSQPQGAPYEQYF. The CDR3 DNA reads as TGTGCCAGCAGCCAGCCCCAGGGGGCCCCCTACGAGCAGTACTTC.

The chain combines TRBV9 with TRBJ1-2; D perhaps matches TRBD1 (6 bases). From germline, CDR1 is SGDLS and CDR2 YYNGEE. CDR3 size: 12 residues. With 3 bases removed from V and 8 bases from J, the gap between germline ends came to 11 bases. CDR3 coding DNA: TGTGCCAGCAGCGCGACAGGTCTGGGCTACACCTTC. Encoded protein: CASSATGLGYTF.

The genes are TRBV7-9 and TRBJ1-2; D uncertain. The CDR3 is 14 residues long. Germline V lookup: CDR1 SEHNR, CDR2 FQNEAQ (reference sequence). V was shortened by 1 base and J by 3 bases, with 9 bases between the two germline ends. The CDR3 is CASSLEGGDYGYTF. Here the CDR3 DNA reads TGTGCCAGCAGCTTAGAGGGAGGCGACTATGGCTACACCTTC.

This chain links TRBV27 with TRBJ1-5; no reliable D call. V dropped 3 bases and J dropped 5 bases, with 8 bases sitting between them. Germline V gene sequence: CDR1 MNHEY, CDR2 SMNVEV (reference sequence). The CDR3 runs to 13 residues. CDR3 amino acids: CASSLDPDQPQHF. Here the CDR3 DNA reads TGTGCCAGCAGTTTGGACCCTGATCAGCCCCAGCATTTT.

V is TRBV19 and J is TRBJ2-5, with TRBD2 as a possible D gene (5 bases). The germline V gene has CDR1 LNHDA and CDR2 SQIVND (reference sequence). V was pared by 5 bases and J by 5 bases, with 15 bases between. The CDR3 runs 14 residues. This CDR3 is CASSSRFGLETQYF. CDR3 DNA sequence: TGTGCCAGTAGTTCCCGCTTCGGACTGGAGACCCAGTACTTC.

The V gene is TRBV6-5, the J gene TRBJ1-6, with D unclear. The CDR3 spans 12 residues. CDR1 and CDR2 from the germline V gene are MNHEY and SVGAGI. Trimming removed 2 bases at V and 10 bases at J, with 6 bases between. CDR3 amino acids: CASSYEVSPLHF. In nucleotides, the CDR3 is TGTGCCAGCAGTTACGAGGTATCACCCCTCCACTTT.

The rearrangement uses TRBV29-1 and TRBJ2-5; D is undetermined. The J call could be wrong; TRBJ2-7 is a better fit for the DNA end. The length of the CDR3 is 11 residues. Looked up from germline, CDR1 is SQVTM and CDR2 is ANQGSEA. CDR3 DNA: TGCAGCGCAGACGATGGCTACGAGCAGTACTTC. This codes for CSADDGYEQYF.

The chain has TRBV7-9 and TRBJ1-6; the D gene is possibly TRBD1 (6 bases). This CDR3 comprises 17 residues. The V end was cut by 4 bases, the J end by 7 bases, with 20 bases between. Germline V lookup: CDR1 SEHNR, CDR2 FQNEAQ (reference sequence). As DNA, the CDR3 is TGTGCCAGCAGCTCCCACGATATGACAGGTTCAAATTCACCCCTCCACTTT. This translates into CASSSHDMTGSNSPLHF.

Only a few counts were recorded for this clone. This chain joins TRBV14 and TRBJ2-1, with 10 bases matching TRBD2. Germline values: CDR1 SGHDN, CDR2 FVKESK. The CDR3 is 17 amino acids. V shed 3 bases and J 7 bases; nucleotides not matched to a gene: 12. Written as DNA, the CDR3 is TGTGCCAGCAGCCACCCCCCCCTCGGACTAGCGGAGAATGAGCAGTTCTTC. Protein product: CASSHPPLGLAENEQFF. The whole variable domain, filled in from reference TRBV14 and TRBJ2-1, reads EAGVTQFPSHSVIEKGQTVTLRCDPISGHDNLYWYRRVMGKEIKFLLHFVKESKQDESGMPNNRFLAERTGGTYSTLKVQPAELEDSGVYFCASSHPPLGLAENEQFFGPGTRLTVL.

The chain recombines TRBV9 with TRBJ1-3; D gene ambiguous. CDR3 length: 16 amino acids. Per the germline V gene, CDR1 is SGDLS and CDR2 is YYNGEE. Trimming pared 0 bases from V and 0 bases from J, leaving 10 bases between. Written as DNA, the CDR3 is TGTGCCAGCAGCGTAGCTGGGGTCCCCTCTGGAAACACCATATATTTT. It translates to CASSVAGVPSGNTIYF.

The chain has TRBV6-5 and TRBJ1-1; D gene uncertain. CDR3 length equals 12 residues. V was cut by 7 bases and J by 2 bases, with 8 bases left in between. Germline values: CDR1 MNHEY, CDR2 SVGAGI. In DNA form, the CDR3 reads TGTGCCAGCAACGACGATAACACTGAAGCTTTCTTT. It encodes CASNDDNTEAFF.

The chain uses TRBV15 and TRBJ2-7; 10 nucleotides align to TRBD1. Trimming at V came to 8 bases and at J to 1 base, leaving 5 bases not matched to a gene. Germline-derived CDR1 and CDR2 are LNHNV and YYDKDF (reference sequence). This CDR3 has 14 amino acids. The CDR3 is CATARDRGSYEQYF. In DNA, the CDR3 is TGTGCCACCGCGAGGGACAGGGGATCCTACGAGCAGTACTTC.

The chain carries TRBV11-2 and TRBJ2-3, with TRBD1 as a possible D gene (6 bases). Trimming removed 7 bases from V and 6 bases from J, with 14 bases in between. The CDR3 is 13 amino acids. From germline, CDR1 is SGHAT and CDR2 FQNNGV. CDR3 sequence reads: CASTTTQGDTQYF. The CDR3 DNA reads TGTGCCAGCACGACGACCCAGGGGGATACGCAGTATTTT.

This clone has a handful of counts. This chain joins TRBV5-1 and TRBJ2-2; 9 nucleotides agree with TRBD1. There are 16 residues in the CDR3. CDR1 and CDR2 (germline): SGHRS, YFSETQ. The junction had 10 bases not matched to a gene; V was cut back by 4 bases and J by 6 bases. The CDR3 region has the DNA TGCGCCAGCAGCCCCCCGGGACAGGGTTACGCCGGGGAGCTGTTTTTT. Amino acid sequence: CASSPPGQGYAGELFF.

The rearrangement links TRBV4-3 to TRBJ2-7; 8 nucleotides align to TRBD2. V was pared by 2 bases and J by 0 bases, with 12 bases of the junction left unmatched. Germline lookup yields CDR1 LGHNA and CDR2 YSLEER. This CDR3 has 18 residues. CDR3 amino acids: CASSQHALSGGASYEQYF. Written as DNA, the CDR3 is TGCGCCAGCAGCCAACACGCCTTGTCGGGAGGGGCCTCCTACGAGCAGTACTTC.

The rearrangement uses TRBV5-1 and TRBJ2-3; 12 nucleotides align to TRBD2. The CDR3 covers 15 residues. V shed 3 bases, J shed 2 bases, and the junction held 1 base outside the gene matches. The germline V gene encodes CDR1 SGHRS and CDR2 YFSETQ. The CDR3 reads CASSWTSGDTDTQYF. DNA of the CDR3: TGCGCCAGCAGCTGGACTAGCGGGGACACAGATACGCAGTATTTT.

The chain joins TRBV6-5 to TRBJ2-1, with 10 bases that match TRBD2. This CDR3 region has 15 residues. The V gene end was trimmed by 4 bases and the J gene end by 2 bases; junction bases not matched to a gene: 2. Looked up from germline, CDR1 is MNHEY and CDR2 is SVGAGI. Here the CDR3 reads CASSLAGGPYNEQFF. The CDR3, as DNA: TGTGCCAGCAGTTTAGCGGGAGGCCCCTACAATGAGCAGTTCTTC.

In its sample, this clone ranks as medium-sized. The genes are TRBV7-8 and TRBJ2-7; D call uncertain. The CDR3 runs to 11 residues. Deletions cut 1 base from V and 6 bases from J, with 4 bases between. Germline values: CDR1 SGHVS, CDR2 FQNEAQ. The CDR3 protein is CASSLGTEQYF. In DNA, the CDR3 is TGTGCCAGCAGCTTAGGGACCGAGCAGTACTTC.

In its sample, this clone was seen a few times. V and J are TRBV5-1 and TRBJ2-1, with D perhaps matching TRBD2 (6 bases). The CDR3 totals 15 residues. Germline V gives CDR1 SGHRS, CDR2 YFSETQ. The V gene lost 2 bases and the J gene lost 4 bases, with 13 bases spanning the gap. This CDR3 is CASSFGSGPYNEQFF. CDR3 nucleotides: TGCGCCAGCAGCTTTGGTAGCGGACCTTACAATGAGCAGTTCTTC.